This T cell receptor beta chain originates from a study of T cell responses to AZD1222 COVID-19 vaccine. Overall study results and limits: Receipt of two AZD1222 doses was followed by a rise in Spike-specific TCR breadth and depth.

Sequenced by immunoSEQ multiplex PCR; TCRdb stores in-frame clones only, minus some. The sample contains 130,000 or so clones, about 90% of which appear only once. Remarks on this clone: Antigen specificity is unknown.

The CDR3 has 13 amino acids. Germline V CDR1 and CDR2: DFQATT, SNEGSKA (reference sequence). The J segment lost 10 bases and the V segment lost 3 bases, leaving 6 bases of the junction unmatched. The rearrangement joins TRBV20-1 to TRBJ1-6; 7 bases are a match to TRBD1. This receptor was obtained from an adult in good health. This material consisted of peripheral blood, taken on day 0 of AZD1222 vaccination. CDR3 bases: TGCAGTGCTAGTGGGGCAGGGGGATCACCCCTCCACTTT. Its protein is CSASGAGGSPLHF.